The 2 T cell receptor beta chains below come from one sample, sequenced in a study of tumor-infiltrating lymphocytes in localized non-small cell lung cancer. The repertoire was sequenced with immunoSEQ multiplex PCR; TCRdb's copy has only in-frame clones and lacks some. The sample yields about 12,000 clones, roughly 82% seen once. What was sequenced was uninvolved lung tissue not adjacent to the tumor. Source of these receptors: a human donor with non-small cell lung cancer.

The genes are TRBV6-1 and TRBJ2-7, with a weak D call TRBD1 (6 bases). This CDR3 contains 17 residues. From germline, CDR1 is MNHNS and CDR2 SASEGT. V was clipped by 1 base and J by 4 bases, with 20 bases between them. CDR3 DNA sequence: TGTGCCAGCAGTGAAGAATACGGGACAACTCCCAAATACGAGCAGTACTTC. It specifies CASSEEYGTTPKYEQYF.

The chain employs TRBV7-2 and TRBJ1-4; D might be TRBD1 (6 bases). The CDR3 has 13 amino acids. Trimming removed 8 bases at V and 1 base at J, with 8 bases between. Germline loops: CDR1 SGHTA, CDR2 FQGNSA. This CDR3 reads CASSRGTNEKLFF. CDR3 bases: TGTGCCAGCTCCAGGGGAACTAATGAAAAACTGTTTTTT.